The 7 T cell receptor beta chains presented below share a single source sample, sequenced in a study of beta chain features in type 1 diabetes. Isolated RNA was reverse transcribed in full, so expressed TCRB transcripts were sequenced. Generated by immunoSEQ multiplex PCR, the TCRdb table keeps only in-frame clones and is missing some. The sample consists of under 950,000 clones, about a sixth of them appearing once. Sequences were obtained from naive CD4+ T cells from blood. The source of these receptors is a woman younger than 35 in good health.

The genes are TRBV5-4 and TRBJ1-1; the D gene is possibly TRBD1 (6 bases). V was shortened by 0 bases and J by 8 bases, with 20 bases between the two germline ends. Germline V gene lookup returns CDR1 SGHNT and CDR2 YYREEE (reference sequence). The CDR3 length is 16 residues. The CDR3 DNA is TGTGCCAGCAGCTTGGCGCAGGGGCGACTCTACCAAGAAGCTTTCTTT. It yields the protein CASSLAQGRLYQEAFF.

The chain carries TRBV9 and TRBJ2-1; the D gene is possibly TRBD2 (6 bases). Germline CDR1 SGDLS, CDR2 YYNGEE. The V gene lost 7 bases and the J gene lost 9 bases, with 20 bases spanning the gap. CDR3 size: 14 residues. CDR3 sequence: CASGLGGALGEQFF. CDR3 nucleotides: TGTGCCAGCGGTTTAGGCGGGGCCCTCGGTGAGCAGTTCTTC.

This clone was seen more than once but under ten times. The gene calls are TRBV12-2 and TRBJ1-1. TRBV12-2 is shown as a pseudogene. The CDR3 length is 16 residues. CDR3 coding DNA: TGTGCAAGTCGCTTAGTGAGACAGCAGGCGGGGCCCGAAGCTTTCTTT. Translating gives CASRLVRQQAGPEAFF.

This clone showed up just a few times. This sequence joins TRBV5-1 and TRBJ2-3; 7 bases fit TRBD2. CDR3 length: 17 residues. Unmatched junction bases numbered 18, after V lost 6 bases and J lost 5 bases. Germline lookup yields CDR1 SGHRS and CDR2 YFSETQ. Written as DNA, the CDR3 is TGCGCCAGCATGCCTAGCGGAAGTGGAGCATTGGGAGATACGCAGTATTTT. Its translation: CASMPSGSGALGDTQYF.

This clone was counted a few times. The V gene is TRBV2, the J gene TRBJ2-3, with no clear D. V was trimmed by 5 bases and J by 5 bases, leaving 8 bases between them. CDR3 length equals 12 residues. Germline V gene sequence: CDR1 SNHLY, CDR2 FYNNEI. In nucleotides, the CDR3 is TGTGCCAGCAGTAGGACGGGAGATACGCAGTATTTT. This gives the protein CASSRTGDTQYF.

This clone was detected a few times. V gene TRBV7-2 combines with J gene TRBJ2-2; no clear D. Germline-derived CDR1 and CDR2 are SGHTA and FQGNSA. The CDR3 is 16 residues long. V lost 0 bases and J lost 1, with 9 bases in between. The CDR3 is CASSLAPPMNTGELFF. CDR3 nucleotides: TGTGCCAGCAGCTTAGCTCCTCCTATGAACACCGGGGAGCTGTTTTTT.

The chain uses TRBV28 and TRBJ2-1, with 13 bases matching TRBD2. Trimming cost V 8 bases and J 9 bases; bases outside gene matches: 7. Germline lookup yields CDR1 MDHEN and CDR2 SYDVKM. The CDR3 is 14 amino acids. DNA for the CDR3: TGTGCCAGCGAGGGACTAGCGGGAAGGAGTGAGCAGTTCTTC. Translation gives CASEGLAGRSEQFF.